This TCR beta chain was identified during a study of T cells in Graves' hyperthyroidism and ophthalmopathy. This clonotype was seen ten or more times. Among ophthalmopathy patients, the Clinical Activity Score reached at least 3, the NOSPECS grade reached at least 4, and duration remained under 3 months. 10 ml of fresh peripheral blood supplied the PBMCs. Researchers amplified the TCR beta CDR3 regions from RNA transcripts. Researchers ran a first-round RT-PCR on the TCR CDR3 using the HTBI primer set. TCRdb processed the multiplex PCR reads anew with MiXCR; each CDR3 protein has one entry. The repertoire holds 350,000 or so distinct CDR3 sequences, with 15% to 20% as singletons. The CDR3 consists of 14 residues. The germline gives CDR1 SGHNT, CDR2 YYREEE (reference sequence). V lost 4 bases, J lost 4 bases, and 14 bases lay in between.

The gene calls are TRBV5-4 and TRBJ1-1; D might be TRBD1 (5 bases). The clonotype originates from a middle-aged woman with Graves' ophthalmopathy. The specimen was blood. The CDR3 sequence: CASSATYGGTEAFF. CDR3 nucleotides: TGTGCCAGCAGCGCCACTTACGGGGGCACTGAAGCTTTCTTT. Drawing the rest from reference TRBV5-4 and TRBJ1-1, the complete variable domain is ETGVTQSPTHLIKTRGQQVTLRCSSQSGHNTVSWYQQALGQGPQFIFQYYREEENGRGNFPPRFSGLQFPNYSSELNVNALELDDSALYLCASSATYGGTEAFFGQGTRLTVV.